This T cell receptor beta chain was identified during a study of radiotherapy plus CTLA-4 blockade in lung cancer. The wider study: Among patients, about 17% showed objective responses, and roughly 30% had disease control.

The table came from immunoSEQ multiplex PCR; TCRdb's copy has only in-frame clones and leaves some out. Of 70,000 to 95,000 clones in the sample, about 83% were seen once. Turning to this clone: Its antigen is still unknown.

V dropped 5 bases and J dropped 3; count of bases not matched to a gene: 17. This CDR3 has 18 amino acids. Germline values: CDR1 SGHTA, CDR2 FQGNSA. Study-wide results and caveats: Researchers report tumor-derived TCR clones expanding in blood after radiotherapy plus ipilimumab. Early blood T cell clone dynamics, with interferon-beta, were reported to best predict response.

The chain is built from TRBV7-2 and TRBJ2-7, with 9 bases lining up with TRBD2. Here the sequenced sample was peripheral blood, taken from a patient treated with radiotherapy plus ipilimumab. This TCR was recovered from a human donor with non-small cell lung cancer that progressed on radiotherapy plus ipilimumab. The CDR3 loop reads CASSQGLAGQLTLYEQYF. DNA of the CDR3: TGTGCCAGCAGCCAAGGTCTAGCGGGACAACTTACTCTCTACGAGCAGTACTTC.